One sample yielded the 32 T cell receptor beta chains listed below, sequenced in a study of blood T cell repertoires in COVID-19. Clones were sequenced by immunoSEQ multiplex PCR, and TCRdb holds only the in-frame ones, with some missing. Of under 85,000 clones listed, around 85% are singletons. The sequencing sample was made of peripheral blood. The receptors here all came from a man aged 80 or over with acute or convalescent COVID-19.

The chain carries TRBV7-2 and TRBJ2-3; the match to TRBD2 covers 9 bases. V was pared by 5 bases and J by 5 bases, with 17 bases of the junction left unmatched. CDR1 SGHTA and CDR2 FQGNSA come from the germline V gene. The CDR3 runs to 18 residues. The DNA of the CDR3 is TGTGCCAGCAGCGGTCGGGGCCGCGGGGGGGGCGCTATAGATACGCAGTATTTT. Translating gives CASSGRGRGGGAIDTQYF.

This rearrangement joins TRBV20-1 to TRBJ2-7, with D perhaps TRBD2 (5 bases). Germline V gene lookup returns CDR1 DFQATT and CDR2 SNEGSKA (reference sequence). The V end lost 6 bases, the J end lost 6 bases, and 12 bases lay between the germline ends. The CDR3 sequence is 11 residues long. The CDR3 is CSARRSVEQYF. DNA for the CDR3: TGCAGTGCAAGACGTAGCGTCGAGCAGTACTTC.

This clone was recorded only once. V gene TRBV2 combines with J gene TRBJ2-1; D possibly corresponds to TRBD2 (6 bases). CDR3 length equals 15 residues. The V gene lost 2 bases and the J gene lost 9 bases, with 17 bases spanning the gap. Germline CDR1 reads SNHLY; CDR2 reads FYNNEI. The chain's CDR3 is CASSELGGELGEQFF. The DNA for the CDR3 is TGTGCCAGCAGTGAATTGGGGGGAGAGTTGGGTGAGCAGTTCTTC.

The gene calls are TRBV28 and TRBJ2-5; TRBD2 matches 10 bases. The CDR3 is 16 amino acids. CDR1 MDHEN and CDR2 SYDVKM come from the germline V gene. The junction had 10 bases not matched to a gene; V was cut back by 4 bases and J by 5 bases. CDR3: CASSSYQREGVETQYF. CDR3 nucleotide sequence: TGTGCCAGCAGTTCTTACCAGCGGGAGGGTGTGGAGACCCAGTACTTC.

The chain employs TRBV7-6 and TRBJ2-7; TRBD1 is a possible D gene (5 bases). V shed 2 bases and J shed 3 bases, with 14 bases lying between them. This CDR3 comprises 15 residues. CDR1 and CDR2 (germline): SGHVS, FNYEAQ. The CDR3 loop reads CASSLNWGRDYEQYF. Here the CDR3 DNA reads TGTGCCAGCAGCTTAAATTGGGGCAGGGACTACGAGCAGTACTTC.

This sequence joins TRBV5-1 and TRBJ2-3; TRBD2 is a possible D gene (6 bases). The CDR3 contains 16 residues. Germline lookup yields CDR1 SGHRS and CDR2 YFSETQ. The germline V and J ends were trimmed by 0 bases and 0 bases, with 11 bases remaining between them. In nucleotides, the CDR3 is TGCGCCAGCAGCTTGGGACTAGGTGGGAGCACAGATACGCAGTATTTT. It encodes CASSLGLGGSTDTQYF.

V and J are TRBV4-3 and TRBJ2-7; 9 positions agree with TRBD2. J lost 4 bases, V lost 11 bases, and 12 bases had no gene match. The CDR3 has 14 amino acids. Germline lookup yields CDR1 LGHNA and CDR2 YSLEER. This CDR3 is CAGGAGLAGYEQYF. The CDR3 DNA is TGCGCCGGGGGGGCGGGGCTAGCGGGGTACGAGCAGTACTTC.

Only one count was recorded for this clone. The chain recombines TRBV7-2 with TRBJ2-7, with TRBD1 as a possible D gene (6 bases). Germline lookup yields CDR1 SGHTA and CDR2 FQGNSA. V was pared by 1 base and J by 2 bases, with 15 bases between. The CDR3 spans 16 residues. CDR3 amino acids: CASSLVLTGSAYEQYF. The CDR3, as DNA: TGTGCCAGCAGCTTAGTCTTAACAGGGAGTGCCTACGAGCAGTACTTC.

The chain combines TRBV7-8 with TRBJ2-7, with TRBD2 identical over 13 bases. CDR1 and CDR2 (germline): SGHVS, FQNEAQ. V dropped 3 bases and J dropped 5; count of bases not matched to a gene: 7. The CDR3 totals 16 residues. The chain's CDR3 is CASSLRTSGSINEQYF. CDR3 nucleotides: TGTGCCAGCAGCTTGCGGACTAGCGGGAGTATCAACGAGCAGTACTTC. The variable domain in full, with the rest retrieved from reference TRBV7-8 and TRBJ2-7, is GAGVSQSPRYKVAKRGQDVALRCDPISGHVSLFWYQQALGQGPEFLTYFQNEAQLDKSGLPSDRFFAERPEGSVSTLKIQRTQQEDSAVYLCASSLRTSGSINEQYFGPGTRLTVT.

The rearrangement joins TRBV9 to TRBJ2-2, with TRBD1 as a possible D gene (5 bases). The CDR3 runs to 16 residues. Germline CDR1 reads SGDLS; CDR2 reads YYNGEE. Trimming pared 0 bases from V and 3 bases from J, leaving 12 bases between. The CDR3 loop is CASSVGSRGDTGELFF. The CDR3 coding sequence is TGTGCCAGCAGCGTAGGTTCTAGGGGTGACACCGGGGAGCTGTTTTTT.

The CDR3, as DNA: TGTGCCAGCTCAAAAGGACAGGGAGGGTTCGGCGATACGCAGTATTTT. This encodes CASSKGQGGFGDTQYF. This rearrangement joins TRBV18 to TRBJ2-3; TRBD1 is a possible D gene (8 bases). V was cut by 5 bases and J by 6 bases, with 21 bases left in between. Germline CDR1 is KGHSH and CDR2 is LQKENI. CDR3 size: 16 residues.

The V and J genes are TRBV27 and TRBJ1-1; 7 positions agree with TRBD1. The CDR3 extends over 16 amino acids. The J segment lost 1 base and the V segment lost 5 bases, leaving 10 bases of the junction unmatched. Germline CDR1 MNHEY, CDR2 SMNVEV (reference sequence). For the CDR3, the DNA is TGTGCCAGCAGTCCTAGGGGGCAGGGACGGAACACTGAAGCTTTCTTT. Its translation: CASSPRGQGRNTEAFF.

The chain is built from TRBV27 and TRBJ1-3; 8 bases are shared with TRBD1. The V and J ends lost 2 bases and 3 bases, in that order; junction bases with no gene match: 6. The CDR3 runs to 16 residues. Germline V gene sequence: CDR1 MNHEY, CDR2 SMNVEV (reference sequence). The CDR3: CASSLQGAGVGNTIYF. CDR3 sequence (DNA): TGTGCCAGCAGTTTACAGGGGGCTGGGGTTGGAAACACCATATATTTT.

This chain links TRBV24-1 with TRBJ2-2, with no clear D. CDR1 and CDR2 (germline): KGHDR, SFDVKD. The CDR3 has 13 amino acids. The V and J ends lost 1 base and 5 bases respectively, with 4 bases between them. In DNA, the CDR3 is TGTGCCACCAGTGATTTCGAGACCGGGGAGCTGTTTTTT. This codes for CATSDFETGELFF.

The CDR3 DNA sequence: TGTGCCAGCAGCCCAGGGCTAGCGACCCAGACCCAGTACTTC. Translating gives CASSPGLATQTQYF. This chain uses TRBV7-9 with TRBJ2-5; tentative D call: TRBD2 (6 bases). The CDR3 runs to 14 residues. Germline V lookup: CDR1 SEHNR, CDR2 FQNEAQ (reference sequence). Trimming took 5 bases from V and 6 from J, leaving 16 bases between them.

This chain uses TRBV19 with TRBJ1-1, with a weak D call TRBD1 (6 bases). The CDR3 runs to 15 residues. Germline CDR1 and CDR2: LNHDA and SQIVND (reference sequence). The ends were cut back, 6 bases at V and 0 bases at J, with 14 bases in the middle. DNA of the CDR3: TGTGCCAGTAGATTTAGGGGACACCTGAACACTGAAGCTTTCTTT. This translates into CASRFRGHLNTEAFF.

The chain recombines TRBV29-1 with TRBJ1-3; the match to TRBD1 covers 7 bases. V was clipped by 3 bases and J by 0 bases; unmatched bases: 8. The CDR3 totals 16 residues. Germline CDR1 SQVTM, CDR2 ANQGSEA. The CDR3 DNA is TGCAGCGTTGAGGGGACAGCCATCGGCTCTGGAAACACCATATATTTT. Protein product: CSVEGTAIGSGNTIYF.

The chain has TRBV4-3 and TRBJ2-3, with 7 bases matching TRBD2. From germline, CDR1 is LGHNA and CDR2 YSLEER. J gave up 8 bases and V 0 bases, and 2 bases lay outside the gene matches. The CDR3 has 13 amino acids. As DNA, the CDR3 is TGCGCCAGCAGCCAAGAACCGGGGGGTACGCAGTATTTT. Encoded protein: CASSQEPGGTQYF.

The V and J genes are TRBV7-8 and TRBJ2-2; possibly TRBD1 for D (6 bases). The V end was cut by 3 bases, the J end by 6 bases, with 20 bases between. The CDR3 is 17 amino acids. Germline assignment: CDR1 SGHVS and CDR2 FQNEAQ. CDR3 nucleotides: TGTGCCAGCAGCTTGGCCTTACAGGGATTCGGCCCCGGGGAGCTGTTTTTT. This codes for CASSLALQGFGPGELFF.

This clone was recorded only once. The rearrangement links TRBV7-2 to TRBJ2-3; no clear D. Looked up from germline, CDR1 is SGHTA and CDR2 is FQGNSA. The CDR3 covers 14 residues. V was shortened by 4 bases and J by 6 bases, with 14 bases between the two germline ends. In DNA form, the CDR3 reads TGTGCCAGCAGCTATCGGGTAGCAGCGGATACGCAGTATTTT. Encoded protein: CASSYRVAADTQYF.

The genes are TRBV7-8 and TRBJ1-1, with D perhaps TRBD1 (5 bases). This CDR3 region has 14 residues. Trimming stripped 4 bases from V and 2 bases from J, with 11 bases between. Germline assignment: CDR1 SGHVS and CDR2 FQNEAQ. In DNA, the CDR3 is TGTGCCAGCAGCTCCCGGACATCTAACACTGAAGCTTTCTTT. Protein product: CASSSRTSNTEAFF.

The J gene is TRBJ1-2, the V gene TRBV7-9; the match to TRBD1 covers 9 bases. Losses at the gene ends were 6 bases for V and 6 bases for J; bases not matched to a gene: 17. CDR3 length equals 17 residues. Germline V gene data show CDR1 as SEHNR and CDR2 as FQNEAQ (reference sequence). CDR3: CASSPIRDRVRFHGYTF. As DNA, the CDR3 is TGTGCCAGCAGTCCCATCCGGGACAGGGTTCGTTTCCATGGCTACACCTTC.

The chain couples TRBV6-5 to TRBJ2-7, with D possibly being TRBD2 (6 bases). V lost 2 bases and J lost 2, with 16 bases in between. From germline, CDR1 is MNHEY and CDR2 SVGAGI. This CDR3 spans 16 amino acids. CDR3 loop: CASSYGASETPYEQYF. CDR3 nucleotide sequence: TGTGCCAGCAGTTACGGAGCTAGCGAAACCCCCTACGAGCAGTACTTC.

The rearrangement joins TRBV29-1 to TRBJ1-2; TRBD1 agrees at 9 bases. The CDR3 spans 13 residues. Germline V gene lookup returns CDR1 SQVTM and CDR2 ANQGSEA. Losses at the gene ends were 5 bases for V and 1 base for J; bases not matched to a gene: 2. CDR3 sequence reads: CSVKGQGNYGYTF. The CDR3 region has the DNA TGCAGCGTTAAGGGACAGGGTAACTATGGCTACACCTTC. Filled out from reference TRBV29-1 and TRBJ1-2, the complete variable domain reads SAVISQKPSRDICQRGTSLTIQCQVDSQVTMMFWYRQQPGQSLTLIATANQGSEATYESGFVIDKFPISRPNLTFSTLTVSNMSPEDSSIYLCSVKGQGNYGYTFGSGTRLTVV.

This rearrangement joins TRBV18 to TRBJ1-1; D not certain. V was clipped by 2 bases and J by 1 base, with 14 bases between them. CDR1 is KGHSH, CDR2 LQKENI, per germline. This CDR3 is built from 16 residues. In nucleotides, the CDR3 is TGTGCCAGCTCACCAAGTTCAGTGGCCCCGAACACTGAAGCTTTCTTT. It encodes CASSPSSVAPNTEAFF.

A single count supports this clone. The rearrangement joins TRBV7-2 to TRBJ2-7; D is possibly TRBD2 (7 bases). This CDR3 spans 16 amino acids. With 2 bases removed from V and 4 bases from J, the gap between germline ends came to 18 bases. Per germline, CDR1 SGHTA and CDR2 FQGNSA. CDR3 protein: CASSLSRVGGGYEQYF. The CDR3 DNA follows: TGTGCCAGCAGCTTAAGTCGCGTAGGGGGGGGTTACGAGCAGTACTTC. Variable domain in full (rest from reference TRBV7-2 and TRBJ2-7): GAGVSQSPSNKVTEKGKDVELRCDPISGHTALYWYRQSLGQGLEFLIYFQGNSAPDKSGLPSDRFSAERTGGSVSTLTIQRTQQEDSAVYLCASSLSRVGGGYEQYFGPGTRLTVT.

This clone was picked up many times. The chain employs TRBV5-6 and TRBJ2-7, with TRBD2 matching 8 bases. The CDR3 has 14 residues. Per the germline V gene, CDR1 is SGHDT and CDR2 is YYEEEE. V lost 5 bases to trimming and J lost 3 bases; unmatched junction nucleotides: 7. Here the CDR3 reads CASRPGLAGYEQYF. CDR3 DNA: TGTGCCAGCAGACCTGGACTAGCCGGCTACGAGCAGTACTTC.

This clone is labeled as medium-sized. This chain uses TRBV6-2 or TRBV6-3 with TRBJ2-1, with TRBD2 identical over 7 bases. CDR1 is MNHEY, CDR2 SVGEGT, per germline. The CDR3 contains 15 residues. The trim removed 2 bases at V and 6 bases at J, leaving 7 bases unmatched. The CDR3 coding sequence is TGTGCCAGCAGTTACACCGCTAGCGGAAGCAATGAGCAGTTCTTC. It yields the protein CASSYTASGSNEQFF.

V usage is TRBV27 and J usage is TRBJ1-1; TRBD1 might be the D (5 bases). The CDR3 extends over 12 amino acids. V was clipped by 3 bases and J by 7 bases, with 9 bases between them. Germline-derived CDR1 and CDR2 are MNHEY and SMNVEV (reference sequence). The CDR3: CASSFPGGEAFF. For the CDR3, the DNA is TGTGCCAGCAGTTTTCCCGGGGGTGAAGCTTTCTTT.

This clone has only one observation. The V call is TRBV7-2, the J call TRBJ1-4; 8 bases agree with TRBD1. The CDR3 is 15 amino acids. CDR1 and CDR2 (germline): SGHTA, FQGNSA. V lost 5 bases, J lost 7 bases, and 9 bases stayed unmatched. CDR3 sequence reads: CASSPWQGASEKLFF. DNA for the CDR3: TGTGCCAGCAGCCCATGGCAGGGGGCCAGTGAAAAACTGTTTTTT. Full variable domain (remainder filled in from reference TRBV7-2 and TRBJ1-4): GAGVSQSPSNKVTEKGKDVELRCDPISGHTALYWYRQSLGQGLEFLIYFQGNSAPDKSGLPSDRFSAERTGGSVSTLTIQRTQQEDSAVYLCASSPWQGASEKLFFGSGTQLSVL.

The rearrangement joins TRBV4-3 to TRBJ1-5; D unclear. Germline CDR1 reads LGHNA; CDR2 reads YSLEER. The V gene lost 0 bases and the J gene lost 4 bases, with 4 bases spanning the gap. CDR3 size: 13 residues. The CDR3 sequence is CASSQDQNQPQHF. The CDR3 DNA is TGCGCCAGCAGCCAAGATCAAAATCAGCCCCAGCATTTT.

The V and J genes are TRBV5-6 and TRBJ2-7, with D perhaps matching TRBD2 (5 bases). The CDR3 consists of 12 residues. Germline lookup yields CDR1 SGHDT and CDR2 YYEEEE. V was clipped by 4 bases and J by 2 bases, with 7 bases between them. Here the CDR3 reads CASSAGAYEQYF. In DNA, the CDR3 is TGTGCCAGCAGCGCCGGGGCCTACGAGCAGTACTTC.